Here is one T cell receptor beta chain with its context. Antigen: not known. This CDR3 is 16 amino acids long. Germline V CDR1 and CDR2: MNHEY, SMNVEV (reference sequence). Trimming left V 2 bases short and J 2 bases short, with 13 bases between. TCR beta CDR3 region amplification was performed from RNA transcripts. Carried out on the TCR CDR3, a first-round RT-PCR used the HTBI primer set. MiXCR, run by TCRdb on the multiplex PCR reads, gives a single entry per CDR3 protein. This sample has 400,000 to 500,000 distinct CDR3 sequences, with roughly 15% found just once. The data were obtained in a study of T cells in Graves' hyperthyroidism and ophthalmopathy. Study-wide findings and caveats: In validation, the model predicted ophthalmopathy. These predictions came a median about 6 months before onset.

Fresh peripheral blood, roughly 9.8 ml of it, supplied the PBMCs. The sample comprised blood. V usage is TRBV27 and J usage is TRBJ2-1; maybe TRBD1 (6 bases). The TCR was taken from a man aged 18 to 35 with Graves' ophthalmopathy. The CDR3 DNA sequence: TGTGCCAGCAGTTTAGGTCGCCAGGGGACCTACAATGAGCAGTTCTTC. The encoded protein is CASSLGRQGTYNEQFF.